The 27 T cell receptor beta chains listed next were all sequenced from one sample in a study of cytomegalovirus exposure and HLA in healthy donors. Assay used: immunoSEQ multiplex PCR; TCRdb lists only in-frame clones, some missing. The sample contains about 180,000 clones, around 85% of which appear only once. The sequenced sample consisted of PBMCs. These receptors all stem from a man younger than 35 in good health and CMV-seropositive.

CDR3 sequence: CASSPGGAETDTQYF. The DNA of the CDR3 is TGCGCCAGCAGCCCCGGGGGGGCCGAGACAGATACGCAGTATTTT. The rearrangement joins TRBV5-1 to TRBJ2-3; 8 bases line up with TRBD2. V shed 4 bases and J 3 bases; nucleotides not matched to a gene: 7. The CDR3 runs to 15 residues. The germline V gene encodes CDR1 SGHRS and CDR2 YFSETQ.

This chain joins TRBV28 and TRBJ1-2, with a weak D call TRBD1 (6 bases). Germline CDR1 MDHEN, CDR2 SYDVKM. The CDR3 runs 14 residues. The V end was cut by 5 bases, the J end by 4 bases, with 14 bases between. CDR3 sequence reads: CASSPTGDSYGYTF. As DNA, the CDR3 is TGTGCCAGCAGTCCGACAGGAGACTCCTATGGCTACACCTTC.

V is TRBV11-3 and J is TRBJ2-3; D is unresolved. The CDR3 length is 14 residues. Looked up from germline, CDR1 is SGHNT and CDR2 is YENEEA. The V end lost 6 bases, the J end lost 2 bases, and 12 bases lay between the germline ends. The CDR3 spells CASRSSGPTDTQYF. The DNA of the CDR3 is TGTGCCAGCAGGTCAAGTGGGCCCACAGATACGCAGTATTTT.

This chain uses TRBV5-6 with TRBJ1-1, with 7 bases lining up with TRBD1. Per the germline V gene, CDR1 is SGHDT and CDR2 is YYEEEE. The CDR3 loop spans 15 amino acids. V lost 0 bases and J lost 4; bases outside the gene matches: 6. The CDR3: CASSLGQGVGTEAFF. DNA of the CDR3: TGTGCCAGCAGCTTGGGCCAGGGGGTGGGCACTGAAGCTTTCTTT.

This chain uses TRBV30 with TRBJ1-6; D gene unclear. Germline V gene sequence: CDR1 GTSNPN, CDR2 SVGIG (reference sequence). The CDR3 totals 15 residues. V was shortened by 3 bases and J by 7 bases, with 16 bases between the two germline ends. DNA of the CDR3: TGTGCCTGGAGCAGCTTGAGCGGATTGAATTCACCCCTCCACTTT. This codes for CAWSSLSGLNSPLHF.

This clone was counted a few times. V and J are TRBV6-1 and TRBJ2-1; the D gene is possibly TRBD1 (6 bases). This CDR3 has 17 residues. Deletions cut 0 bases from V and 13 bases from J, with 25 bases between. The V gene's germline CDR1 is MNHNS and CDR2 SASEGT. CDR3 nucleotide sequence: TGTGCCAGCAGTGAAGCGCTCAGGGGAAAGGCCTTCAGATTTCAGTTCTTC. It codes for CASSEALRGKAFRFQFF.

As for this clone: The same CDR3 can be traced to other DNA sequences in this sample. This chain joins TRBV7-9 and TRBJ1-1; D possibly corresponds to TRBD1 (5 bases). There are 13 residues in the CDR3. Looked up from germline, CDR1 is SEHNR and CDR2 is FQNEAQ (reference sequence). V gave up 5 bases and J gave up 0 bases, with 7 bases separating them. CDR3 DNA sequence: TGTGCCAGCAGCCCGACAGTGAACACTGAAGCTTTCTTT. Translating it yields CASSPTVNTEAFF.

V is TRBV28 and J is TRBJ1-2; D not certain. The germline gives CDR1 MDHEN, CDR2 SYDVKM. Trimming took off 2 bases at V and 4 bases at J, with 11 bases between the two ends. This CDR3 region has 14 residues. The chain's CDR3 is CASSLRVETYGYTF. The DNA for the CDR3 is TGTGCCAGCAGTTTACGGGTAGAAACCTATGGCTACACCTTC.

The chain uses TRBV28 and TRBJ1-1; D is uncertain. CDR3 length: 15 residues. With 2 bases removed from V and 5 bases from J, the gap between germline ends came to 15 bases. Germline-derived CDR1 and CDR2 are MDHEN and SYDVKM. The CDR3 is CASSLRGPLQTEAFF. CDR3 nucleotide sequence: TGTGCCAGCAGTTTACGGGGTCCGCTCCAGACTGAAGCTTTCTTT. The full variable domain, with the rest looked up from reference TRBV28 and TRBJ1-1, is DVKVTQSSRYLVKRTGEKVFLECVQDMDHENMFWYRQDPGLGLRLIYFSYDVKMKEKGDIPEGYSVSREKKERFSLILESASTNQTSMYLCASSLRGPLQTEAFFGQGTRLTVV.

Only one count was recorded for this clone. The CDR3 loop is CASSLPGVYQETQYF. The CDR3 nucleotides are TGTGCCAGCAGCCTACCGGGGGTGTACCAAGAGACCCAGTACTTC. J is TRBJ2-5 and V is TRBV5-4; possible D gene TRBD2, 6 bases. Trimming shortened V by 4 bases and J by 0 bases, and 13 bases separated the two germline ends. This CDR3 is built from 15 residues. In germline, CDR1 is SGHNT, CDR2 YYREEE (reference sequence).

This clone was picked up one time. V is TRBV30 and J is TRBJ2-4; no clear D. Germline lookup yields CDR1 GTSNPN and CDR2 SVGIG (reference sequence). The CDR3 spans 12 residues. Trimming took off 3 bases at V and 6 bases at J, with 9 bases between the two ends. The CDR3 sequence is CAWSGYRNIQYF. DNA for the CDR3: TGTGCCTGGAGCGGGTATAGAAACATTCAGTACTTC.

A single count supports this clone. The rearrangement joins TRBV6-5 to TRBJ1-2; 11 bases line up with TRBD1. Germline V gives CDR1 MNHEY, CDR2 SVGAGI. The CDR3 is made up of 15 amino acids. V was clipped by 5 bases and J by 5 bases; unmatched bases: 7. The CDR3 loop reads CASSGPGQGGYGYTF. The CDR3 bases are TGTGCCAGCAGTGGCCCGGGACAGGGGGGATATGGCTACACCTTC.

This clone appeared many times. The gene calls are TRBV6-1 and TRBJ1-2, with 7 bases aligning to TRBD1. Germline V gene data show CDR1 as MNHNS and CDR2 as SASEGT. CDR3 length: 15 residues. Losses at the gene ends were 6 bases for V and 3 bases for J; bases not matched to a gene: 10. CDR3 bases: TGTGCCAGCAGACGGGGAGGAGGGGGCTACTATGGCTACACCTTC. Protein: CASRRGGGGYYGYTF.

The genes are TRBV5-1 and TRBJ1-5; TRBD1 aligns across 7 bases. This CDR3 region has 13 residues. CDR1 is SGHRS and CDR2 is YFSETQ in the germline V gene. J was trimmed by 7 bases and V by 0 bases; bases with no gene match: 1. The CDR3 loop reads CASSLDRGQPQHF. For the CDR3, the DNA is TGCGCCAGCAGCTTGGACAGGGGCCAGCCCCAGCATTTT. Together with reference TRBV5-1 and TRBJ1-5, the CDR3 gives the full variable domain: KAGVTQTPRYLIKTRGQQVTLSCSPISGHRSVSWYQQTPGQGLQFLFEYFSETQRNKGNFPGRFSGRQFSNSRSEMNVSTLELGDSALYLCASSLDRGQPQHFGDGTRLSIL.

This clone showed up just a few times. V gene TRBV9 combines with J gene TRBJ2-5, with a possible D match to TRBD2 (5 bases). Trimming pared 0 bases from V and 4 bases from J, leaving 13 bases between. The germline V gene has CDR1 SGDLS and CDR2 YYNGEE. The CDR3 sequence is 15 residues long. The CDR3 loop is CASSVEEGSGETQYF. CDR3 bases: TGTGCCAGCAGCGTAGAAGAGGGCTCGGGAGAGACCCAGTACTTC.

The chain uses TRBV7-2 and TRBJ1-2, with 8 bases fitting TRBD1. V was pared by 1 base and J by 5 bases, with 9 bases of the junction left unmatched. Germline loops: CDR1 SGHTA, CDR2 FQGNSA. The CDR3 contains 16 residues. The CDR3 spells CASSLGGGQGTYGYTF. The CDR3 DNA reads as TGTGCCAGCAGCTTAGGAGGAGGACAGGGTACTTATGGCTACACCTTC.

The genes are TRBV27 and TRBJ2-1; TRBD2 matches 8 bases. CDR3 length: 15 residues. Trimming cost V 5 bases and J 4 bases; bases outside gene matches: 7. Germline values: CDR1 MNHEY, CDR2 SMNVEV (reference sequence). The CDR3 DNA reads as TGTGCCAGCAGTGGTAGCGGGATTTTATACAATGAGCAGTTCTTC. Protein: CASSGSGILYNEQFF.

This chain links TRBV9 with TRBJ2-1, with TRBD2 matching 9 bases. Germline trimming cut 3 bases from V and 0 bases from J; bases unmatched to any gene: 4. Germline assignment: CDR1 SGDLS and CDR2 YYNGEE. The CDR3 has 16 residues. The CDR3 region is CASSALAGLSYNEQFF. For the CDR3, the DNA is TGTGCCAGCAGCGCCCTAGCGGGGCTCTCCTACAATGAGCAGTTCTTC.

The chain has TRBV10-3 and TRBJ2-7, with 14 bases that match TRBD2. V trimming: 3 bases; J trimming: 0 bases; junction bases outside the gene matches: 10. In germline, CDR1 is ENHRY, CDR2 SYGVKD. This CDR3 region has 19 residues. The CDR3 region has the DNA TGTGCCATCAGTGACCCTCCGGGACTAGCGGGAGATAGCTCCTACGAGCAGTACTTC. Translating gives CAISDPPGLAGDSSYEQYF.

The rearrangement joins TRBV9 to TRBJ2-1; TRBD2 might be the D (5 bases). The CDR3 is 15 amino acids. CDR1 and CDR2 from the germline V gene are SGDLS and YYNGEE. Trimming removed 0 bases at V and 0 bases at J, with 7 bases between. CDR3 sequence (DNA): TGTGCCAGCAGCGTAGGGGCGGGCTCCTACAATGAGCAGTTCTTC. Residues: CASSVGAGSYNEQFF.

The chain couples TRBV18 to TRBJ2-1; 7 nucleotides match TRBD1. J gave up 7 bases and V 2 bases, and 5 bases lay outside the gene matches. The CDR3 is made up of 14 amino acids. Germline loops: CDR1 KGHSH, CDR2 LQKENI. DNA for the CDR3: TGTGCCAGCTCACCAAACGACAGGGTAAATGAGCAGTTCTTC. Its protein is CASSPNDRVNEQFF.

The chain employs TRBV28 and TRBJ2-7; D is possibly TRBD1 (5 bases). Trimming pared 5 bases from V and 5 bases from J, leaving 22 bases between. CDR1 and CDR2 (germline): MDHEN, SYDVKM. The CDR3 is 16 amino acids. CDR3 in amino acids: CASSLFTSDSSDEQYF. CDR3 nucleotide sequence: TGTGCCAGCAGTCTTTTCACCTCTGACAGTTCGGACGAGCAGTACTTC.

The CDR3 DNA reads as TGTGCCAGCAGCCAAGGGGGTCAGCCCCAGCATTTT. The encoded protein is CASSQGGQPQHF. The rearrangement joins TRBV7-9 to TRBJ1-5, with D perhaps TRBD1 (6 bases). CDR1 is SEHNR, CDR2 FQNEAQ, per germline (reference sequence). This CDR3 has 12 amino acids. V shed 5 bases and J shed 6 bases, with 8 bases lying between them.

The chain uses TRBV5-1 and TRBJ2-1; tentatively, D is TRBD2 (6 bases). Trimming took 4 bases from V and 0 from J, leaving 14 bases between them. The germline CDR1 and CDR2 sequences are SGHRS and YFSETQ. This CDR3 region has 16 residues. In DNA, the CDR3 is TGCGCCAGCAGCCCCGGAGCGGGCCGCTCCTACAATGAGCAGTTCTTC. Translating it yields CASSPGAGRSYNEQFF.

This chain links TRBV18 with TRBJ2-7; no clear D gene. Trimming cost V 3 bases and J 4 bases, with 13 bases left between them. The germline gives CDR1 KGHSH, CDR2 LQKENI. This CDR3 comprises 14 residues. CDR3 protein: CASSPVPVGYEQYF. The CDR3 DNA sequence: TGTGCCAGCTCACCGGTGCCAGTCGGGTACGAGCAGTACTTC.

The gene calls are TRBV10-3 and TRBJ2-1; 11 bases agree with TRBD2. CDR1 and CDR2 (germline): ENHRY, SYGVKD. J was trimmed by 0 bases and V by 3 bases; bases with no gene match: 16. The CDR3 length is 21 residues. CDR3 in amino acids: CAISETPGTSGLLSSYNEQFF. The CDR3 DNA reads TGTGCCATCAGTGAAACTCCCGGGACTAGCGGTCTCCTGAGCTCCTACAATGAGCAGTTCTTC.

V usage is TRBV5-6 and J usage is TRBJ1-5, with 7 positions matching TRBD1. The V gene end was trimmed by 2 bases and the J gene end by 7 bases; junction bases not matched to a gene: 12. The germline CDR1 and CDR2 sequences are SGHDT and YYEEEE. The CDR3 consists of 16 residues. The CDR3 spells CASSFPRQGWEQPQHF. The CDR3 coding sequence is TGTGCCAGCAGCTTCCCTAGACAGGGTTGGGAACAGCCCCAGCATTTT.